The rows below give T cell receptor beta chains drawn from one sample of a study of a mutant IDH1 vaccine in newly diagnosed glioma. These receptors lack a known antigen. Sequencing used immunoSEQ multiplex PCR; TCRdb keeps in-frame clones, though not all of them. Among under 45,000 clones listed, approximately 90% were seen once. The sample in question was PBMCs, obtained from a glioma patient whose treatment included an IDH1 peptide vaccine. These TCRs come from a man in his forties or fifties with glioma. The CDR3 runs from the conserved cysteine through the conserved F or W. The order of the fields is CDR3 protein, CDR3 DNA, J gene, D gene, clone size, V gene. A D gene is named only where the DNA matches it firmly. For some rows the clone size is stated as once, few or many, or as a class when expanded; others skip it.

CDR3: CATSKTGQGVSGNTIYF
DNA: TGTGCCACCAGCAAGACCGGACAGGGCGTATCTGGAAACACCATATATTTT
J: TRBJ1-3
D: TRBD1
size: -
V: TRBV15

CDR3: CASRELAGGYSTDTQYF
DNA: TGTGCCAGCAGGGAACTAGCGGGGGGGTATAGCACAGATACGCAGTATTTT
J: TRBJ2-3
D: TRBD2
size: -
V: TRBV6-1

CDR3: CASSPLDSGNTEAFF
DNA: TGTGCCAGCTCACCACTGGACAGCGGGAACACTGAAGCTTTCTTT
J: TRBJ1-1
D: -
size: -
V: TRBV18

CDR3: CASSPRGSGSSYEQYF
DNA: TGTGCCAGCAGCCCCAGAGGTAGCGGGTCTTCCTACGAGCAGTACTTC
J: TRBJ2-7
D: TRBD2
size: few
V: TRBV5-5

CDR3: CSVTQRNTEAFF
DNA: TGCAGCGTTACACAAAGGAACACTGAAGCTTTCTTT
J: TRBJ1-1
D: -
size: -
V: TRBV29-1

CDR3: CASSTQRNTEAFF
DNA: TGTGCCAGCAGCACACAGAGGAACACTGAAGCTTTCTTT
J: TRBJ1-1
D: -
size: -
V: TRBV7-6

CDR3: CASSLRAGEGYLNTEAFF
DNA: TGTGCCAGCAGCCTAAGGGCGGGGGAGGGTTATTTGAACACTGAAGCTTTCTTT
J: TRBJ1-1
D: -
size: -
V: TRBV7-2

CDR3: CASSFKQLDTGELFF
DNA: TGTGCCAGCAGCTTTAAACAATTAGACACCGGGGAGCTGTTTTTT
J: TRBJ2-2
D: -
size: -
V: TRBV7-9

CDR3: CASSLSTYEQYF
DNA: TGTGCCAGCAGTTTGTCCACCTACGAGCAGTACTTC
J: TRBJ2-7
D: -
size: -
V: TRBV6-1

CDR3: CASSLGAGGGELFF
DNA: TGTGCCAGCAGCCTGGGAGCGGGTGGCGGGGAGCTGTTTTTT
J: TRBJ2-2
D: -
size: once
V: TRBV7-3

CDR3: CASSLGLAYEQYF
DNA: TGTGCCAGCAGTTTGGGACTAGCCTACGAGCAGTACTTC
J: TRBJ2-7
D: TRBD2
size: -
V: TRBV2

CDR3: CAWSPPTTQYF
DNA: TGTGCCTGGAGTCCCCCCACTACGCAGTATTTT
J: TRBJ2-3
D: -
size: -
V: TRBV30

CDR3: CASSSVREQFF
DNA: TGTGCCAGCAGTTCGGTCCGTGAGCAGTTCTTC
J: TRBJ2-1
D: -
size: -
V: TRBV6-5

CDR3: CASSFGAAVTDTQYF
DNA: TGTGCCAGCAGCTTCGGTGCAGCAGTCACAGATACGCAGTATTTT
J: TRBJ2-3
D: -
size: -
V: TRBV13

CDR3: CSARGQQQYF
DNA: TGCAGTGCCCGAGGGCAGCAGCAGTACTTC
J: TRBJ2-7
D: -
size: -
V: TRBV20-1

CDR3: CAWSSGYEQYF
DNA: TGTGCCTGGTCTAGCGGGTACGAGCAGTACTTC
J: TRBJ2-7
D: TRBD2
size: -
V: TRBV30

CDR3: CASSLVGQLTGELFF
DNA: TGTGCCAGCAGCTTAGTCGGACAGCTCACCGGGGAGCTGTTTTTT
J: TRBJ2-2
D: -
size: -
V: TRBV7-8

CDR3: CASSVGDGGGQPQHF
DNA: TGTGCCAGCAGCGTAGGGGACGGAGGTGGTCAGCCCCAGCATTTT
J: TRBJ1-5
D: -
size: -
V: TRBV9

CDR3: CASSFHSSISRSPLHF
DNA: TGTGCCAGCAGCTTTCACAGCAGTATTTCCCGTTCACCCCTCCACTTT
J: TRBJ1-6
D: -
size: -
V: TRBV7-2

CDR3: CASSGRQGVGSGYTF
DNA: TGTGCCAGTAGTGGCAGACAGGGGGTAGGATCTGGCTACACCTTC
J: TRBJ1-2
D: TRBD1
size: -
V: TRBV19

CDR3: CASSVQGAYNEQFF
DNA: TGTGCCAGCAGCGTACAGGGGGCTTACAATGAGCAGTTCTTC
J: TRBJ2-1
D: TRBD1
size: -
V: TRBV9

CDR3: CASSALAGVPGELFF
DNA: TGTGCCAGCTCCGCGCTAGCGGGAGTTCCCGGGGAGCTGTTTTTT
J: TRBJ2-2
D: TRBD2
size: -
V: TRBV18

CDR3: CASSPAQLYGYTF
DNA: TGTGCCAGCTCACCAGCACAGCTCTATGGCTACACCTTC
J: TRBJ1-2
D: -
size: once
V: TRBV18

CDR3: CAYGWQGNTEAFF
DNA: TGTGCCTACGGCTGGCAGGGGAACACTGAAGCTTTCTTT
J: TRBJ1-1
D: -
size: -
V: TRBV30

CDR3: CASSPHRDGSYYGYTF
DNA: TGTGCCAGCAGCCCTCACAGGGACGGTTCGTACTATGGCTACACCTTC
J: TRBJ1-2
D: -
size: -
V: TRBV9

CDR3: CASSPPTGTVTGELFF
DNA: TGTGCCAGCAGCCCCCCAACGGGGACGGTCACCGGGGAGCTGTTTTTT
J: TRBJ2-2
D: -
size: -
V: TRBV11-3

CDR3: CASSEGHVDYEQYF
DNA: TGTGCCAGCAGTGAGGGACACGTCGACTACGAGCAGTACTTC
J: TRBJ2-7
D: -
size: -
V: TRBV2

CDR3: CASSQVQGIGQPQHF
DNA: TGTGCCAGCAGCCAAGTCCAGGGTATAGGACAGCCCCAGCATTTT
J: TRBJ1-5
D: -
size: -
V: TRBV4-2

CDR3: CASSLVGRDNEQFF
DNA: TGTGCCAGCAGCTTAGTCGGAAGAGACAATGAGCAGTTCTTC
J: TRBJ2-1
D: -
size: -
V: TRBV7-6

CDR3: CAIRGGDRMSYEQYF
DNA: TGTGCCATCAGGGGCGGGGACAGGATGTCCTACGAGCAGTACTTC
J: TRBJ2-7
D: TRBD1
size: -
V: TRBV10-3

CDR3: CASSPDSATNEKLFF
DNA: TGCGCCAGCAGCCCGGACAGTGCAACTAATGAAAAACTGTTTTTT
J: TRBJ1-4
D: -
size: -
V: TRBV5-1

CDR3: CASSWGRYTEAFF
DNA: TGTGCCAGCAGTTGGGGACGGTACACTGAAGCTTTCTTT
J: TRBJ1-1
D: -
size: few
V: TRBV28

CDR3: CASSRTGEAEAFF
DNA: TGTGCCAGCAGTAGAACAGGGGAGGCTGAAGCTTTCTTT
J: TRBJ1-1
D: TRBD1
size: -
V: TRBV6-4

CDR3: CASSAVTGSSRGQPQHF
DNA: TGTGCCAGCAGTGCCGTGACAGGGAGCTCGCGTGGTCAGCCCCAGCATTTT
J: TRBJ1-5
D: TRBD1
size: -
V: TRBV6-1

CDR3: CASSSDWNVYEQYF
DNA: TGTGCCAGCAGCTCGGACTGGAATGTCTACGAGCAGTACTTC
J: TRBJ2-7
D: -
size: -
V: TRBV11-2

CDR3: CASSYGLAAYEQYF
DNA: TGTGCCAGTAGTTACGGCCTAGCGGCCTACGAGCAGTACTTC
J: TRBJ2-7
D: TRBD2
size: -
V: TRBV19

CDR3: CASSFQAETQYF
DNA: TGTGCCAGCAGCTTCCAGGCGGAGACCCAGTACTTC
J: TRBJ2-5
D: -
size: -
V: TRBV7-2

CDR3: CASSPSDRDNQPQHF
DNA: TGTGCCAGCAGCCCCTCGGACAGGGACAATCAGCCCCAGCATTTT
J: TRBJ1-5
D: TRBD1
size: -
V: TRBV9

CDR3: CAISELSSSYNEQFF
DNA: TGTGCCATCAGTGAGTTGAGTAGCTCCTACAATGAGCAGTTCTTC
J: TRBJ2-1
D: -
size: once
V: TRBV10-3

CDR3: CASSPESDRRYGYTF
DNA: TGTGCCAGCAGCCCAGAATCGGACAGAAGGTATGGCTACACCTTC
J: TRBJ1-2
D: -
size: -
V: TRBV5-6

CDR3: CASSPPGLTYNEQFF
DNA: TGTGCCAGTAGCCCCCCGGGACTAACATACAATGAGCAGTTCTTC
J: TRBJ2-1
D: TRBD2
size: once
V: TRBV19

CDR3: CASTHGPYYGYTF
DNA: TGTGCCAGCACCCACGGGCCCTACTATGGCTACACCTTC
J: TRBJ1-2
D: -
size: -
V: TRBV6-5

CDR3: CAGGGGIKDQPQHF
DNA: TGTGCTGGAGGAGGAGGGATAAAAGATCAGCCCCAGCATTTT
J: TRBJ1-5
D: -
size: few
V: TRBV28

CDR3: CASSFRVGLAGVNEQFF
DNA: TGCGCCAGCAGCTTCCGGGTCGGACTAGCGGGAGTGAATGAGCAGTTCTTC
J: TRBJ2-1
D: TRBD2
size: -
V: TRBV5-1

CDR3: CASSGNSLKNSPLHF
DNA: TGTGCCAGCAGTGGAAACAGTTTAAAGAATTCACCCCTCCACTTT
J: TRBJ1-6
D: -
size: -
V: TRBV25-1

CDR3: CASSPFLTDTQYF
DNA: TGTGCCAGCTCACCATTCCTCACAGATACGCAGTATTTT
J: TRBJ2-3
D: -
size: -
V: TRBV18

CDR3: CASSLEIRGAVTEAFF
DNA: TGCGCCAGCAGCTTGGAGATTCGGGGGGCCGTCACTGAAGCTTTCTTT
J: TRBJ1-1
D: -
size: once
V: TRBV5-1

CDR3: CASNFYPPPEGSGANVLTF
DNA: TGTGCCAGCAACTTCTACCCCCCTCCGGAAGGCTCTGGGGCCAACGTCCTGACTTTC
J: TRBJ2-6
D: -
size: -
V: TRBV7-9